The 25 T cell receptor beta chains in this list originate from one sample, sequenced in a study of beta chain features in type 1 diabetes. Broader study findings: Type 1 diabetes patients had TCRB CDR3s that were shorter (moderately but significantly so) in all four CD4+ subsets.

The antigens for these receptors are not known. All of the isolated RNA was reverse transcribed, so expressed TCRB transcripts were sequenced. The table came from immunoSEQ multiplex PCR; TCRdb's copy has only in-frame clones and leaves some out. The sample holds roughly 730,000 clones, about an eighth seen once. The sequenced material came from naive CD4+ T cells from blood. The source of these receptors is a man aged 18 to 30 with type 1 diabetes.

CDR3 region: CAWTVAAAPRYEQYF. The CDR3 region has the DNA TGTGCCTGGACCGTGGCAGCCGCCCCTCGTTACGAGCAGTACTTC. V gene TRBV30 combines with J gene TRBJ2-7; no clear D gene. V shed 4 bases and J shed 4 bases, with 20 bases lying between them. The CDR3 has 15 amino acids. The germline gives CDR1 GTSNPN, CDR2 SVGIG (reference sequence).

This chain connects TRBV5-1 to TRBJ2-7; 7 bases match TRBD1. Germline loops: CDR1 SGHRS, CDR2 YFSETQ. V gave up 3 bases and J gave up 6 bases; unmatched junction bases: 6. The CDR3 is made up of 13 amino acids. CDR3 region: CASSSGQDFEQYF. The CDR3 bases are TGCGCCAGCAGCTCCGGACAGGACTTCGAGCAGTACTTC.

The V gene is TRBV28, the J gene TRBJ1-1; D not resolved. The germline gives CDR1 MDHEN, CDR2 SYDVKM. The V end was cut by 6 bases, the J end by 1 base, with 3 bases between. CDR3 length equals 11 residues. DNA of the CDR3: TGTGCCAGCAGCCCGAACACTGAAGCTTTCTTT. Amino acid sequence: CASSPNTEAFF.

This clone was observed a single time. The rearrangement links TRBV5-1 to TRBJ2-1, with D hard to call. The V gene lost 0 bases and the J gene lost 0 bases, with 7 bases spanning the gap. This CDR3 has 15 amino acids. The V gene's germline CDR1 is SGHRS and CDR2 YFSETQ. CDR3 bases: TGCGCCAGCAGCTTGGACAGACCCTCCTACAATGAGCAGTTCTTC. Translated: CASSLDRPSYNEQFF.

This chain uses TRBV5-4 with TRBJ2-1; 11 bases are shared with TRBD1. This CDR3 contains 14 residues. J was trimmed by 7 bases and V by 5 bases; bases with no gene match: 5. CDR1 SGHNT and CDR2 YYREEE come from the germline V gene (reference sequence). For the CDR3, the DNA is TGTGCCAGCAGTACCCGGGACAGGGGGAATGAGCAGTTCTTC. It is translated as CASSTRDRGNEQFF.

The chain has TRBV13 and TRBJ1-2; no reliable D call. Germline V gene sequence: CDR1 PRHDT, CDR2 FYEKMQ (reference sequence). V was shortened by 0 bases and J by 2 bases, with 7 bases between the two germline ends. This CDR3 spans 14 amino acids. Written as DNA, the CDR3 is TGTGCCAGCAGCTTAGGACAGTGGAACTATGGCTACACCTTC. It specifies CASSLGQWNYGYTF.

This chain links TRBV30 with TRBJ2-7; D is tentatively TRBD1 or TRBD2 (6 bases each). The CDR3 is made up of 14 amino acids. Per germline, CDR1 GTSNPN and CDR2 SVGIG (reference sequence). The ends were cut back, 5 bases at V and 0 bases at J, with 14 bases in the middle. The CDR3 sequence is CAWARGGSSYEQYF. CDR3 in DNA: TGTGCCTGGGCCCGAGGGGGGAGCTCCTACGAGCAGTACTTC.

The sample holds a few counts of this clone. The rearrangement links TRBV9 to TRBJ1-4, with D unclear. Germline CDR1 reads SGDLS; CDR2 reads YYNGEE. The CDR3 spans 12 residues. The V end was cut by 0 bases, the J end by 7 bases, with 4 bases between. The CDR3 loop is CASSVDGEKLFF. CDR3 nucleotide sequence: TGTGCCAGCAGCGTAGACGGTGAAAAACTGTTTTTT. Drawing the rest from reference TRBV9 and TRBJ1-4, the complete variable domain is DSGVTQTPKHLITATGQRVTLRCSPRSGDLSVYWYQQSLDQGLQFLIQYYNGEERAKGNILERFSAQQFPDLHSELNLSSLELGDSALYFCASSVDGEKLFFGSGTQLSVL.

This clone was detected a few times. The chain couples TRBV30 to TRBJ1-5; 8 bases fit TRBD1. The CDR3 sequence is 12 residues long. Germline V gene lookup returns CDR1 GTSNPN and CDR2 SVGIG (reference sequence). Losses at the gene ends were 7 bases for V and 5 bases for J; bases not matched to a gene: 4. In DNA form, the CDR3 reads TGTGCCTATGGACAGGGAGATCAGCCCCAGCATTTT. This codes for CAYGQGDQPQHF.

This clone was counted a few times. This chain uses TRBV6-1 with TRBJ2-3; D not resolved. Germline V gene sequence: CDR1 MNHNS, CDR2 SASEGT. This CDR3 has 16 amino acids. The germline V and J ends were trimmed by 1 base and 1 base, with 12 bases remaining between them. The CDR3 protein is CASSEGDLLGTDTQYF. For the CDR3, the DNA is TGTGCCAGCAGTGAAGGGGATCTACTGGGCACAGATACGCAGTATTTT.

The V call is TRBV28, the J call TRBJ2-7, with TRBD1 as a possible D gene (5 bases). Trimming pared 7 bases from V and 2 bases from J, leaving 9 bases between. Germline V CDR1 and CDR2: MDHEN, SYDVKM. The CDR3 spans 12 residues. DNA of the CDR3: TGTGCCAGCAACGACAGAGCCTACGAGCAGTACTTC. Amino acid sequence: CASNDRAYEQYF.

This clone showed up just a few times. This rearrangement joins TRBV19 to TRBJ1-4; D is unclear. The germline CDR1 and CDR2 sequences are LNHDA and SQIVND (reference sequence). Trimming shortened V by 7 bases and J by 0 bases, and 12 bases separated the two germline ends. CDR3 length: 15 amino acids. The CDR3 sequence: CASTHLAATNEKLFF. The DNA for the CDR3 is TGTGCCAGTACCCATCTCGCGGCAACTAATGAAAAACTGTTTTTT.

The CDR3 nucleotides are TGTGCCAGCAGCTTTTCAGGGACAGATACGCAGTATTTT. Its translation: CASSFSGTDTQYF. The V call is TRBV7-9, the J call TRBJ2-3, with D possibly TRBD1 on 5 matching bases. The CDR3 has 13 residues. V lost 3 bases and J 3 bases, leaving 7 bases between the germline ends. Germline CDR1 is SEHNR and CDR2 is FQNEAQ (reference sequence).

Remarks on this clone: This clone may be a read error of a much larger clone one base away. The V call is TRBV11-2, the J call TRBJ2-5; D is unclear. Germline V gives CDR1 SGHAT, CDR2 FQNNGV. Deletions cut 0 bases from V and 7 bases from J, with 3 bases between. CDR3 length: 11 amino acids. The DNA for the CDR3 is TGTGCCAGCAGCTTAGAAGGGACCCAGTACTTC. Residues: CASSLEGTQYF.

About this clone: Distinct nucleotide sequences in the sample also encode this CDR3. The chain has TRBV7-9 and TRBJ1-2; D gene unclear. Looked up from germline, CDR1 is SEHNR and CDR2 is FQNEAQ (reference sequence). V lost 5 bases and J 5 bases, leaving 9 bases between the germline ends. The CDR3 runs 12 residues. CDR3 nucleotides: TGTGCCAGCAGCCCAGGTAGATATGGCTACACCTTC. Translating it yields CASSPGRYGYTF. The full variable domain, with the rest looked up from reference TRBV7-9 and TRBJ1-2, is DTGVSQNPRHKITKRGQNVTFRCDPISEHNRLYWYRQTLGQGPEFLTYFQNEAQLEKSRLLSDRFSAERPKGSFSTLEIQRTEQGDSAMYLCASSPGRYGYTFGSGTRLTVV.

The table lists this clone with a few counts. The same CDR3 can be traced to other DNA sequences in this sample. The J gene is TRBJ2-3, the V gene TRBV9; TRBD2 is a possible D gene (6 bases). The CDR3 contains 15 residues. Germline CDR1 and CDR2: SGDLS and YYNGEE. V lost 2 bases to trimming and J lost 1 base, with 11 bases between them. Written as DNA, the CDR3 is TGTGCCAGCAGCGTTTTATCGGGGGGCACAGATACGCAGTATTTT. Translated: CASSVLSGGTDTQYF. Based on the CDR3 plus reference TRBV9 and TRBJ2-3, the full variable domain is DSGVTQTPKHLITATGQRVTLRCSPRSGDLSVYWYQQSLDQGLQFLIQYYNGEERAKGNILERFSAQQFPDLHSELNLSSLELGDSALYFCASSVLSGGTDTQYFGPGTRLTVL.

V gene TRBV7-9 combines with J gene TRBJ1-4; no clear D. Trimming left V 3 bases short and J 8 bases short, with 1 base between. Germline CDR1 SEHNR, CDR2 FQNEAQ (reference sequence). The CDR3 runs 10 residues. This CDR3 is CASSLEKLFF. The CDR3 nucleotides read TGTGCCAGCAGCTTGGAAAAACTGTTTTTT.

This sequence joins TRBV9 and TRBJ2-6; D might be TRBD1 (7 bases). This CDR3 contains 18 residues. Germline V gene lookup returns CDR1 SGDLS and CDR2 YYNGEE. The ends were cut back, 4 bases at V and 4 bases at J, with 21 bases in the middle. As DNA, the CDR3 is TGTGCCAGCAGCCCGCGGGGACAGAGGGAATCCGGGGCCAACGTCCTGACTTTC. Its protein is CASSPRGQRESGANVLTF.

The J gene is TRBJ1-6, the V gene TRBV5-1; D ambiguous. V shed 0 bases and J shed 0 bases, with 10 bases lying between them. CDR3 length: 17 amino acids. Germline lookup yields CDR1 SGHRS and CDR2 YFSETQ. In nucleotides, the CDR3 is TGCGCCAGCAGCTTGGACGGAACGAGCTCCTATAATTCACCCCTCCACTTT. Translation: CASSLDGTSSYNSPLHF.

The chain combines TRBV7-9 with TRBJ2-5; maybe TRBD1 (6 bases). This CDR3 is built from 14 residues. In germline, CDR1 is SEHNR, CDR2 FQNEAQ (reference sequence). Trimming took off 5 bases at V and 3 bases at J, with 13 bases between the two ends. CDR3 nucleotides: TGTGCCAGCAGCCTCCGCCGGACAGAAGAGACCCAGTACTTC. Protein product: CASSLRRTEETQYF.

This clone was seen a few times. CDR3 residues: CASSSNSRQGIDGYTF. CDR3 in DNA: TGTGCCAGCAGTTCGAACTCCCGACAGGGGATTGATGGCTACACCTTC. The chain recombines TRBV28 with TRBJ1-2, with 8 bases that match TRBD1. Germline-derived CDR1 and CDR2 are MDHEN and SYDVKM. Losses at the gene ends were 4 bases for V and 6 bases for J; bases not matched to a gene: 13. This CDR3 spans 16 amino acids.

The CDR3 protein is CAWNGQGGEKLFF. The CDR3 nucleotides read TGTGCCTGGAATGGACAGGGGGGTGAAAAACTGTTTTTT. V gene TRBV30 combines with J gene TRBJ1-4, with 10 bases aligning to TRBD1. This CDR3 has 13 amino acids. The trim removed 4 bases at V and 7 bases at J, leaving 3 bases unmatched. Germline CDR1 is GTSNPN and CDR2 is SVGIG (reference sequence).

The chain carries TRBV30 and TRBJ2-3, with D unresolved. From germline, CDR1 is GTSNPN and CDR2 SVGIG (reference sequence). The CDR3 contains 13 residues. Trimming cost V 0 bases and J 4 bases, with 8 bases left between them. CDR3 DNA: TGTGCCTGGAGTGTACGTCGGCCAGATACGCAGTATTTT. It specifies CAWSVRRPDTQYF.

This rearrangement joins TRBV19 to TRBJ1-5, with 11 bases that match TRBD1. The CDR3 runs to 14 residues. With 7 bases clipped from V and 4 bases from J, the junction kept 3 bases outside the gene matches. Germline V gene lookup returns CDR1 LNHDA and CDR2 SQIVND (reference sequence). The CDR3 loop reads CASTGTGGNQPQHF. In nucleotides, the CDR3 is TGTGCCAGTACCGGGACAGGGGGAAATCAGCCCCAGCATTTT.

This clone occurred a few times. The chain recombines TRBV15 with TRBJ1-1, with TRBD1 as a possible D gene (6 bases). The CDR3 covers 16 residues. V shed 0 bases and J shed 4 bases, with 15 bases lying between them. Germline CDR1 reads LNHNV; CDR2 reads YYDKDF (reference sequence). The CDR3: CATSRDGLGGGTEAFF. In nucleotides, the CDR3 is TGTGCCACCAGCAGAGATGGTCTCGGAGGGGGCACTGAAGCTTTCTTT.